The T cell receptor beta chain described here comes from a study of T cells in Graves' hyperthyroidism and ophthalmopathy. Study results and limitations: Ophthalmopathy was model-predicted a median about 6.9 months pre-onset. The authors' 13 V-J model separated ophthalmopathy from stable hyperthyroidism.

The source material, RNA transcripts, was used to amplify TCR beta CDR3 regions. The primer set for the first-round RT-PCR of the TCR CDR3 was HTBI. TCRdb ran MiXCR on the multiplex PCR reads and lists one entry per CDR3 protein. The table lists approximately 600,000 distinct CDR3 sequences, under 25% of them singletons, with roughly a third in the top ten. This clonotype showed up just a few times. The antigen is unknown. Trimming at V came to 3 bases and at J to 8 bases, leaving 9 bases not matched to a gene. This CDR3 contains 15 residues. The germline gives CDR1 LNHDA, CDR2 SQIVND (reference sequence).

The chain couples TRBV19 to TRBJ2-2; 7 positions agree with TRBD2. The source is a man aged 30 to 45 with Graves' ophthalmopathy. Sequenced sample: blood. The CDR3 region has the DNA TGTGCCAGTAGTATGCGGGCGGGAGTGACGGGGGAGCTGTTTTTT. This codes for CASSMRAGVTGELFF.